This T cell receptor (beta chain) was identified during a study of cytomegalovirus exposure and HLA in healthy donors. Study-wide context: The same platform was used for the 130 or so validation repertoires as for the 650 to 800 first-cohort repertoires, as reported in a later analysis.

Generated by immunoSEQ multiplex PCR, the TCRdb table keeps only in-frame clones and is missing some. The sample has 100,000 to 120,000 clones; approximately 90% are singletons. The germline V gene has CDR1 MNHEY and CDR2 SVGAGI. Trimming removed 6 bases from V and 2 bases from J; junction bases left unmatched: 2. CDR3 length equals 14 residues. The sequencing input was PBMCs. The chain employs TRBV6-5 and TRBJ1-4; the match to TRBD1 covers 8 bases. The source of this sequence is a woman aged 25 to 39 in good health and CMV-seropositive. For the CDR3, the DNA is TGTGCCAGCAGCCGGGACAGGACTAATGAAAAACTGTTTTTT. It yields the protein CASSRDRTNEKLFF.